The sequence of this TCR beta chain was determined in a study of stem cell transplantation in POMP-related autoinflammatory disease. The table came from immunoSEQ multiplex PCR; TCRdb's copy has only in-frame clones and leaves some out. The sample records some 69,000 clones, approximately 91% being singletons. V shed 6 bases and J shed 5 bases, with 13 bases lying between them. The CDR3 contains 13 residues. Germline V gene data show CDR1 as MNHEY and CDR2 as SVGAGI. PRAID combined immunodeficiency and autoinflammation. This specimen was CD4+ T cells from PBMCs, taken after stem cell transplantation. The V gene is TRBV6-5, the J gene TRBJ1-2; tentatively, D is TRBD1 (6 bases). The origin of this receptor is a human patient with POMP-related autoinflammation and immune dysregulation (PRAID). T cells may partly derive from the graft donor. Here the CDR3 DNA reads TGTGCCAGCAGGCCGGGACAACAATATGGCTACACCTTC. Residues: CASRPGQQYGYTF.